The 29 T cell receptor beta chains reported below all come from one sample, sequenced in a study of shared clonotypes between healthy human individuals. TCRdb's copy holds only in-frame clones and misses some; the assay was immunoSEQ multiplex PCR. The table includes 2,500,000 or so clones, less than 95% detected once. The material sequenced was naive CD4+ T cells from PBMCs. Subset denoted: CD45RA+ positively selected. These receptors originate from a man aged 18 to 35 in good health. Some clones in this sample may be carry-over from other donors' samples.

The V gene is TRBV15, the J gene TRBJ2-1, with 11 bases matching TRBD2. The CDR3 extends over 17 amino acids. The germline V gene encodes CDR1 LNHNV and CDR2 YYDKDF (reference sequence). The J segment lost 4 bases and the V segment lost 0 bases, leaving 5 bases of the junction unmatched. As DNA, the CDR3 is TGTGCCACCAGCAGAGATCCGACTAGCGGGATATACAATGAGCAGTTCTTC. Its protein is CATSRDPTSGIYNEQFF.

V and J are TRBV25-1 and TRBJ2-5; 10 bases are a match to TRBD2. Per the germline V gene, CDR1 is MGHDK and CDR2 is SYGVNS. V lost 2 bases to trimming and J lost 5 bases; unmatched junction nucleotides: 8. The CDR3 runs 16 residues. The CDR3 sequence: CASSELLAGVRETQYF. In DNA form, the CDR3 reads TGTGCCAGCAGTGAACTTCTAGCGGGAGTGAGGGAGACCCAGTACTTC.

The V gene is TRBV2, the J gene TRBJ2-7; the match to TRBD1 covers 10 bases. V trimming: 7 bases; J trimming: 3 bases; junction bases outside the gene matches: 9. This CDR3 is 15 amino acids long. Germline lookup yields CDR1 SNHLY and CDR2 FYNNEI. The CDR3 nucleotides read TGTGCCAGCACGAGCCGGGACAGGGGAATCTACGAGCAGTACTTC. This sequence encodes CASTSRDRGIYEQYF.

The chain has TRBV6-1 and TRBJ1-2; D may be TRBD1 (5 bases). With 1 base removed from V and 7 bases from J, the gap between germline ends came to 16 bases. CDR3 length: 15 amino acids. Germline lookup yields CDR1 MNHNS and CDR2 SASEGT. CDR3: CASSEVGRALGGYTF. The CDR3 region has the DNA TGTGCCAGCAGTGAAGTAGGCAGGGCCCTGGGTGGCTACACCTTC.

With respect to this clone: This CDR3 is also generated by other DNA sequences in the sample. This chain links TRBV7-2 with TRBJ2-3; no firm D call. Trimming removed 1 base from V and 1 base from J, with 3 bases in between. Germline loops: CDR1 SGHTA, CDR2 FQGNSA. This CDR3 comprises 13 residues. The CDR3 DNA is TGTGCCAGCAGCTTAGTAGGCACAGATACGCAGTATTTT. It encodes CASSLVGTDTQYF.

The rearrangement links TRBV5-1 to TRBJ2-1, with 11 bases aligning to TRBD2. The junction had 9 bases not matched to a gene; V was cut back by 2 bases and J by 8 bases. This CDR3 has 16 residues. Per germline, CDR1 SGHRS and CDR2 YFSETQ. This CDR3 is CASSLLAGGNADEQFF. The DNA of the CDR3 is TGCGCCAGCAGCTTATTAGCGGGAGGGAACGCGGATGAGCAGTTCTTC.

The gene calls are TRBV6-5 and TRBJ2-7; no firm D call. Germline lookup yields CDR1 MNHEY and CDR2 SVGAGI. The CDR3 is 14 amino acids. V lost 6 bases to trimming and J lost 4 bases, with 16 bases between them. The CDR3 DNA sequence: TGTGCCAGCAGCCGAACTTACTCGGGTTACGAGCAGTACTTC. It translates to CASSRTYSGYEQYF.

With regard to this clone: At the DNA level, this CDR3 is encoded by other sequences in the same sample as well. The V gene is TRBV5-1, the J gene TRBJ1-1; no reliable D call. V was shortened by 1 base and J by 2 bases, with 9 bases between the two germline ends. The CDR3 has 14 amino acids. Germline values: CDR1 SGHRS, CDR2 YFSETQ. CDR3 sequence reads: CASSLRTDNTEAFF. In DNA form, the CDR3 reads TGCGCCAGCAGCTTGCGGACGGACAACACTGAAGCTTTCTTT.

About this clone itself: The sample contains more than one DNA sequence encoding this CDR3. The chain recombines TRBV5-1 with TRBJ2-1; D is uncertain. In germline, CDR1 is SGHRS, CDR2 YFSETQ. The CDR3 runs 14 residues. Deletions cut 0 bases from V and 4 bases from J, with 8 bases between. This chain's CDR3 is CASSLGQRYNEQFF. In nucleotides, the CDR3 is TGCGCCAGCAGCTTGGGACAAAGGTACAATGAGCAGTTCTTC.

CDR3 nucleotide sequence: TGTGCCAGCAGCTTAACGTCATCGGCAGGGCTTGAGCAGTTCTTC. It specifies CASSLTSSAGLEQFF. This chain uses TRBV7-9 with TRBJ2-1, with a weak D call TRBD1 (5 bases). CDR1 is SEHNR, CDR2 FQNEAQ, per germline (reference sequence). The CDR3 is made up of 15 amino acids. V was cut by 2 bases and J by 9 bases, with 17 bases left in between.

This rearrangement joins TRBV9 to TRBJ2-1; no firm D call. This CDR3 has 15 amino acids. CDR1 and CDR2 (germline): SGDLS, YYNGEE. V lost 4 bases and J 2 bases, leaving 13 bases between the germline ends. The CDR3 DNA reads TGTGCCAGCAGCCCCACTCTGGGTCCCTACAATGAGCAGTTCTTC. The encoded protein is CASSPTLGPYNEQFF.

The V and J genes are TRBV7-3 and TRBJ2-2, with 9 bases fitting TRBD2. The CDR3 length is 16 residues. V lost 5 bases to trimming and J lost 3 bases; unmatched junction nucleotides: 7. CDR1 and CDR2 from the germline V gene are SGHTA and FQGTGA. The CDR3, as DNA: TGTGCCAGCAGCATGATAGCGGGAGCGGACACCGGGGAGCTGTTTTTT. This gives the protein CASSMIAGADTGELFF.

The chain couples TRBV19 to TRBJ1-3; no firm D call. Germline-derived CDR1 and CDR2 are LNHDA and SQIVND (reference sequence). This CDR3 region has 13 residues. The CDR3 DNA reads TGTCCAACGGACCGATGCTCTGGAAACACCATATATTTT. Translation: CPTDRCSGNTIYF.

The J gene is TRBJ2-7, the V gene TRBV12-5; tentative D call: TRBD1 (6 bases). The CDR3 has 11 amino acids. Between the trimmed V and J ends, which lost 6 bases and 3 bases, there was a span of 6 bases. Germline CDR1 and CDR2: LGHNT and FRNRAP. The CDR3 loop reads CASGRGYEQYF. DNA for the CDR3: TGTGCTAGTGGCAGGGGCTACGAGCAGTACTTC.

Worth noting for this clone: The same CDR3 can be traced to other DNA sequences in this sample. The chain joins TRBV5-1 to TRBJ2-5; D gene ambiguous. V was cut by 0 bases and J by 1 base, with 7 bases left in between. CDR3 size: 14 residues. Germline V gene data show CDR1 as SGHRS and CDR2 as YFSETQ. The CDR3 DNA sequence: TGCGCCAGCAGCTTGGTGGGCGGCCAAGAGACCCAGTACTTC. It specifies CASSLVGGQETQYF.

The CDR3 DNA reads TGCGCCAGCAGCAGGGGCCAAGAGACCCAGTACTTC. Its protein product is CASSRGQETQYF. The V and J genes are TRBV10-1 and TRBJ2-5; tentatively, D is TRBD1 (6 bases). The CDR3 runs to 12 residues. The germline V and J ends were trimmed by 6 bases and 1 base, with 6 bases remaining between them. The V gene's germline CDR1 is WNHNN and CDR2 SYGVQD (reference sequence).

The chain links TRBV5-1 to TRBJ2-5; D not certain. The closer fit of TRBJ2-7 to the DNA end suggests the J call may be wrong. The CDR3 has 13 residues. CDR1 and CDR2 from the germline V gene are SGHRS and YFSETQ. The CDR3 region is CASSLAESYEQYF. The CDR3 nucleotides read TGCGCCAGCAGCCTCGCGGAGTCCTACGAGCAGTACTTC.

The J gene is TRBJ2-1, the V gene TRBV1. TRBV1 is a listed pseudogene. This CDR3 is 17 amino acids long. CDR3: CTSSQDGDGDYYNEQFF. The CDR3 region has the DNA TGCACCAGCAGCCAAGACGGGGACGGAGATTATTACAATGAGCAGTTCTTC.

CDR3 DNA: TGTGCCAGCAGGACCGAGTTTTGGGAGCAGTACTTC. It codes for CASRTEFWEQYF. The rearrangement uses TRBV7-9 and TRBJ2-7; D remains ambiguous. From germline, CDR1 is SEHNR and CDR2 FQNEAQ (reference sequence). This CDR3 is built from 12 residues. V gave up 6 bases and J gave up 7 bases, with 13 bases separating them.

Notes on this clone: Additional DNA sequences in this sample encode the identical CDR3. The chain combines TRBV18 with TRBJ2-7; 15 bases agree with TRBD2. Looked up from germline, CDR1 is KGHSH and CDR2 is LQKENI. The CDR3 consists of 16 residues. V trimming: 0 bases; J trimming: 4 bases; junction bases outside the gene matches: 1. CDR3: CASSPPGLAGGYEQYF. DNA for the CDR3: TGTGCCAGCTCACCACCGGGACTAGCGGGAGGTTACGAGCAGTACTTC. The variable domain in full, with the rest retrieved from reference TRBV18 and TRBJ2-7, is NAGVMQNPRHLVRRRGQEARLRCSPMKGHSHVYWYRQLPEEGLKFMVYLQKENIIDESGMPKERFSAEFPKEGPSILRIQQVVRGDSAAYFCASSPPGLAGGYEQYFGPGTRLTVT.

This clone has only one observation. The chain joins TRBV27 to TRBJ1-2; 9 bases match TRBD1. The germline V gene has CDR1 MNHEY and CDR2 SMNVEV (reference sequence). After removal of 5 bases from V and 8 bases from J, the junction contained 6 bases not matched to a gene. The CDR3 has 13 residues. The CDR3 here is CASSPTGGLGYTF. CDR3 in DNA: TGTGCCAGCAGTCCCACAGGGGGCTTAGGCTACACCTTC.

About this clone itself: The sample has other DNA sequences that encode this CDR3 too. The chain employs TRBV7-2 and TRBJ2-7; TRBD1 matches 9 bases. The CDR3 totals 15 residues. V lost 1 base, J lost 3 bases, and 4 bases stayed unmatched. CDR1 is SGHTA, CDR2 FQGNSA, per germline. The CDR3 bases are TGTGCCAGCAGCTTAGGCGGGACAGGGTACTACGAGCAGTACTTC. The encoded protein is CASSLGGTGYYEQYF.

This chain joins TRBV5-1 and TRBJ2-5; D is perhaps TRBD1 or TRBD2 (5 bases each). Germline CDR1 is SGHRS and CDR2 is YFSETQ. CDR3 size: 14 residues. V was clipped by 5 bases and J by 3 bases, with 14 bases between them. CDR3 nucleotide sequence: TGCGCCAGCAGACGCTCCGGGACCGAAGAGACCCAGTACTTC. Translating it yields CASRRSGTEETQYF. Together with reference TRBV5-1 and TRBJ2-5, the CDR3 gives the full variable domain: KAGVTQTPRYLIKTRGQQVTLSCSPISGHRSVSWYQQTPGQGLQFLFEYFSETQRNKGNFPGRFSGRQFSNSRSEMNVSTLELGDSALYLCASRRSGTEETQYFGPGTRLLVL.

V gene TRBV7-9 combines with J gene TRBJ2-1, with 7 bases aligning to TRBD2. V lost 8 bases and J lost 4; bases outside the gene matches: 11. The CDR3 is 15 residues long. Germline-derived CDR1 and CDR2 are SEHNR and FQNEAQ (reference sequence). CDR3 sequence: CASGSGSGNYNEQFF. CDR3 DNA: TGTGCCAGCGGATCCGGGAGCGGGAATTACAATGAGCAGTTCTTC.

The J gene is TRBJ1-1, the V gene TRBV27; no reliable D call. The V gene's germline CDR1 is MNHEY and CDR2 SMNVEV (reference sequence). The CDR3 spans 16 residues. V lost 5 bases to trimming and J lost 10 bases, with 26 bases between them. The DNA of the CDR3 is TGTGCCAGCAGTGTGAGCGGGAGAGCGAGTCCCAAGGGAGCTTTCTTT. Its protein product is CASSVSGRASPKGAFF.

This clone has a single count. The identical CDR3 is also encoded by other nucleotide sequences in the sample. The V gene is TRBV30, the J gene TRBJ2-7; D gene unclear. V lost 0 bases, J lost 5 bases, and 5 bases lay in between. Per the germline V gene, CDR1 is GTSNPN and CDR2 is SVGIG (reference sequence). The CDR3 loop spans 11 amino acids. In DNA form, the CDR3 reads TGTGCCTGGAGTGTCGGCGACGAGCAGTACTTC. Translated, it gives CAWSVGDEQYF.

The CDR3 nucleotides read TGTGCCAGCAGCCCTCCGGGGGACAGGGGCACCGAGCAGTACTTC. It is translated as CASSPPGDRGTEQYF. The chain carries TRBV7-2 and TRBJ2-7; 10 bases line up with TRBD1. Germline CDR1 reads SGHTA; CDR2 reads FQGNSA. This CDR3 region has 15 residues. Trimming removed 5 bases from V and 6 bases from J; junction bases left unmatched: 10.

V usage is TRBV15 and J usage is TRBJ2-1; D might be TRBD2 (6 bases). This CDR3 has 15 residues. Trimming removed 1 base at V and 12 bases at J, with 19 bases between. In germline, CDR1 is LNHNV, CDR2 YYDKDF (reference sequence). The chain's CDR3 is CATSRGAGPRISQFF. CDR3 nucleotides: TGTGCCACCAGCAGAGGTGCGGGACCGCGGATATCGCAGTTCTTC.

With regard to this clone: Distinct nucleotide sequences in the sample also encode this CDR3. V and J are TRBV27 and TRBJ1-2; TRBD1 matches at 7 bases. Germline trimming cut 6 bases from V and 8 bases from J; bases unmatched to any gene: 12. Germline assignment: CDR1 MNHEY and CDR2 SMNVEV (reference sequence). The length of the CDR3 is 14 residues. CDR3 DNA: TGTGCCAGCAGCTCCACCGGGACAGTGGGGGGCTACACCTTC. This codes for CASSSTGTVGGYTF.